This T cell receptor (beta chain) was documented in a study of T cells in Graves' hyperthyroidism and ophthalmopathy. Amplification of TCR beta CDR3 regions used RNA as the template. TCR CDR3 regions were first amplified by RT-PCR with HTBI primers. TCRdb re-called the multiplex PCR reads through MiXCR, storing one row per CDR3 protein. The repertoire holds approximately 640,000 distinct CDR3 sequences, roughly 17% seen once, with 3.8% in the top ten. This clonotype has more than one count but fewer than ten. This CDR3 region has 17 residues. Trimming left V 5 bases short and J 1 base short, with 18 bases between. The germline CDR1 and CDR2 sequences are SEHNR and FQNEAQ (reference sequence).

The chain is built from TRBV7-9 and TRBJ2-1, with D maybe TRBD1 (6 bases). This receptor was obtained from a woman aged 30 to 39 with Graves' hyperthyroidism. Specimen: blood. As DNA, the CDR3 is TGTGCCAGCAGCCCCCCACCCCCGGACAGATCCTACAATGAGCAGTTCTTC. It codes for CASSPPPPDRSYNEQFF.